These 9 T cell receptor beta chains were all obtained from the same sample, sequenced in a study of blood T cell repertoires in COVID-19. Profiling relied on immunoSEQ multiplex PCR, and the TCRdb table lists in-frame clones only, not all of them. This sample has around 250,000 clones, with approximately 79% found just once. Material: PBMCs or T cells enriched from blood (not recorded which). Receptors originate from a young man with acute COVID-19.

The V call is TRBV7-2, the J call TRBJ2-4; 7 bases are a match to TRBD1. From germline, CDR1 is SGHTA and CDR2 FQGNSA. The CDR3 has 15 residues. The junction had 3 bases not matched to a gene; V was cut back by 1 base and J by 3 bases. CDR3 sequence (DNA): TGTGCCAGCAGCTTAGGGTCAGGGGGCAAAAACATTCAGTACTTC. Its protein product is CASSLGSGGKNIQYF.

The rearrangement links TRBV21-1 to TRBJ1-2; the tabulated D call, TRBD1, remains unverified against the DNA. TRBV21-1 is tagged as a pseudogene. The CDR3 length is 13 residues. The CDR3 reads CASLDRGTYGYTF. The CDR3 nucleotides read TGTGCCAGCTTGGACAGGGGGACTTATGGCTACACCTTC.

The genes are TRBV5-1 and TRBJ1-6, with a tentative D call TRBD1 (5 bases). This CDR3 spans 16 amino acids. CDR1 is SGHRS, CDR2 YFSETQ, per germline. The germline V and J ends were trimmed by 0 bases and 0 bases, with 7 bases remaining between them. The chain's CDR3 is CASSLEQVSYNSPLHF. CDR3 coding DNA: TGCGCCAGCAGCTTGGAACAGGTCTCCTATAATTCACCCCTCCACTTT.

Here the CDR3 reads CASRILAGGRNTGELFF. CDR3 nucleotide sequence: TGTGCCAGCAGAATACTAGCGGGGGGGCGAAACACCGGGGAGCTGTTTTTT. The chain uses TRBV5-5 and TRBJ2-2; 13 bases match TRBD2. This CDR3 has 17 residues. CDR1 is SGHKS, CDR2 YYEKEE, per germline (reference sequence). The J segment lost 2 bases and the V segment lost 5 bases, leaving 6 bases of the junction unmatched.

The chain uses TRBV5-4 and TRBJ2-2; TRBD2 agrees at 8 bases. Germline CDR1 and CDR2: SGHNT and YYREEE (reference sequence). The CDR3 consists of 16 residues. The V segment lost 5 bases and the J segment 8 bases; nucleotides outside the gene matches: 14. The CDR3 reads CASSSGTRVYLGELFF. The CDR3 DNA follows: TGTGCCAGCAGTTCCGGGACTAGGGTGTATTTGGGGGAGCTGTTTTTT. Complete variable domain (other parts from reference TRBV5-4 and TRBJ2-2): ETGVTQSPTHLIKTRGQQVTLRCSSQSGHNTVSWYQQALGQGPQFIFQYYREEENGRGNFPPRFSGLQFPNYSSELNVNALELDDSALYLCASSSGTRVYLGELFFGEGSRLTVL.

V gene TRBV24-1 combines with J gene TRBJ1-5, with 8 bases that match TRBD1. This CDR3 has 14 residues. The germline V gene encodes CDR1 KGHDR and CDR2 SFDVKD. V was clipped by 5 bases and J by 6 bases; unmatched bases: 5. The CDR3 loop reads CATSGQGAIQPQHF. The CDR3 region has the DNA TGTGCCACCAGTGGGCAGGGGGCTATTCAGCCCCAGCATTTT.

The chain recombines TRBV19 with TRBJ2-2; 7 bases fit TRBD1. The CDR3 runs to 15 residues. The ends lost 10 bases at V and 1 base at J; junction bases unmatched: 9. Germline values: CDR1 LNHDA, CDR2 SQIVND (reference sequence). CDR3 protein: CATATGTVNTGELFF. In nucleotides, the CDR3 is TGTGCCACCGCAACCGGGACAGTGAACACCGGGGAGCTGTTTTTT.

The chain joins TRBV11-2 to TRBJ2-3; 11 bases map to TRBD2. The germline CDR1 and CDR2 sequences are SGHAT and FQNNGV. V shed 3 bases and J 2 bases; nucleotides not matched to a gene: 4. The CDR3 contains 16 residues. The CDR3 nucleotides read TGTGCCAGCAGCTTCCTAGCGGGAGGTTCCACAGATACGCAGTATTTT. Residues: CASSFLAGGSTDTQYF.

The chain links TRBV24-1 to TRBJ2-2; 7 bases match TRBD1. The J segment lost 1 base and the V segment lost 5 bases, leaving 9 bases of the junction unmatched. The CDR3 is 17 amino acids. Germline CDR1 KGHDR, CDR2 SFDVKD. Here the CDR3 reads CATSGRDRSLNTGELFF. The DNA of the CDR3 is TGTGCCACCAGTGGCCGGGACAGATCATTGAACACCGGGGAGCTGTTTTTT.